Included here is one T cell receptor (beta chain) sequence, with context. This record belongs to a study of type 1 regulatory T cells. Turning to the study itself: This in vitro CD4 product, T-allo10, is enriched for Tr1 cells and alloantigen-specific.

Germline CDR1 reads KGHDR; CDR2 reads SFDVKD. The CDR3 extends over 15 amino acids. V dropped 4 bases and J dropped 4 bases, with 15 bases sitting between them. TCRdb reanalysed the reads using MiXCR and keeps one entry per CDR3 protein. The sample consists of over 90,000 distinct CDR3 sequences, 31% of them appearing once. The sample taken for sequencing was CD4+ T cells, either the whole sample or a sorted fraction (not recorded which). The chain carries TRBV24-1 and TRBJ1-2, with D unresolved. The receptor comes from a human donor in good health. CDR3 loop: CATSDDRPGTYGYTF. The CDR3 nucleotides read TGTGCCACCAGTGACGATCGCCCGGGAACCTATGGCTACACCTTC.